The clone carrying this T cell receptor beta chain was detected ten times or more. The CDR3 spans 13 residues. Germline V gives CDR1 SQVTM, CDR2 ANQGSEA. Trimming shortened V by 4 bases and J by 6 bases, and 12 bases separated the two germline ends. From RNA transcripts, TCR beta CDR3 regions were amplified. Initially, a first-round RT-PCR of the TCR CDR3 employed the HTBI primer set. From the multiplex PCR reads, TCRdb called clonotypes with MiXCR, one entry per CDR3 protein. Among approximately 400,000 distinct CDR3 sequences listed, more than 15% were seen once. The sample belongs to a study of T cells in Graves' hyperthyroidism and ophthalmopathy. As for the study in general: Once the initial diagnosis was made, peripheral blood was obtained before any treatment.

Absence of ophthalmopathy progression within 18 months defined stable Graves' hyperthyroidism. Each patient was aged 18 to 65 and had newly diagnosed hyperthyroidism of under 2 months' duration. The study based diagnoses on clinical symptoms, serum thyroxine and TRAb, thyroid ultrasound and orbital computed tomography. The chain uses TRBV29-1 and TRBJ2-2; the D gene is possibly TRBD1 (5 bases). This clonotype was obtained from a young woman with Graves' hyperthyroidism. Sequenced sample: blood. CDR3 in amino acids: CSVGGRGSGELFF. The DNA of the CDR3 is TGCAGCGTTGGTGGTAGGGGATCCGGGGAGCTGTTTTTT.